These 27 T cell receptor beta chains were all obtained from the same sample, sequenced in a study of identifying expanded T cells in peripheral blood. Here immunoSEQ multiplex PCR was the method, and the copy in TCRdb shows in-frame clones only, minus some. The table shows approximately 75,000 clones, with about nine tenths occurring only once. Sequencing was carried out using blood. Source of these receptors: a person aged 18-69 years in good health.

This clone has just one count. The junction differs from germline at one of its ends, possibly a read error. This CDR3 is CVTSSSDRGRNQPQHF. DNA of the CDR3: TGTGTCACCAGCAGCAGTGACAGGGGGCGGAATCAGCCCCAGCATTTT. The V gene is TRBV15, the J gene TRBJ1-5; 10 nucleotides match TRBD1. Germline V gene lookup returns CDR1 LNHNV and CDR2 YYDKDF (reference sequence). This CDR3 has 16 amino acids.

This chain connects TRBV2 to TRBJ2-6; 9 nucleotides match TRBD2. The V gene's germline CDR1 is SNHLY and CDR2 FYNNEI. The V segment lost 2 bases and the J segment 2 bases; nucleotides outside the gene matches: 7. The CDR3 is 18 amino acids. CDR3 in amino acids: CASSETSGFSTGANVLTF. CDR3 DNA sequence: TGTGCCAGCAGTGAAACTAGCGGGTTCAGCACTGGGGCCAACGTCCTGACTTTC.

The rearrangement links TRBV7-3 to TRBJ2-3; no definite D call. V gave up 10 bases and J gave up 5 bases, with 16 bases separating them. The CDR3 runs 13 residues. The germline gives CDR1 SGHTA, CDR2 FQGTGA. DNA for the CDR3: TGTGCCACCTCCACGGATGGAAGAGATACGCAGTATTTT. It yields the protein CATSTDGRDTQYF.

This chain joins TRBV5-1 and TRBJ1-2; a weak D match, TRBD1 (6 bases). This CDR3 comprises 13 residues. Trimming removed 3 bases at V and 5 bases at J, with 11 bases between. Germline V gene data show CDR1 as SGHRS and CDR2 as YFSETQ. The CDR3 nucleotides read TGCGCCAGCAGCTCAGAGGACAGTTATGGCTACACCTTC. Encoded protein: CASSSEDSYGYTF.

The rearrangement uses TRBV7-8 and TRBJ2-2; 9 bases are a match to TRBD2. CDR1 and CDR2 from the germline V gene are SGHVS and FQNEAQ. V lost 4 bases to trimming and J lost 4 bases; unmatched junction nucleotides: 4. The CDR3 runs 15 residues. The CDR3 nucleotides are TGTGCCAGCAGCTCCCAAGCGGGAGGCACCGGGGAGCTGTTTTTT. Its protein product is CASSSQAGGTGELFF.

This chain links TRBV5-1 with TRBJ2-2; 11 nucleotides agree with TRBD2. Germline CDR1 reads SGHRS; CDR2 reads YFSETQ. V trimming: 4 bases; J trimming: 2 bases; junction bases outside the gene matches: 4. This CDR3 comprises 16 residues. CDR3 amino acids: CASSGGTSGNTGELFF. In DNA, the CDR3 is TGCGCCAGCAGCGGCGGGACTAGCGGCAACACCGGGGAGCTGTTTTTT.

The chain links TRBV5-4 to TRBJ1-4; no clear D. Germline-derived CDR1 and CDR2 are SGHNT and YYREEE (reference sequence). The CDR3 is 14 residues long. V was pared by 9 bases and J by 0 bases, with 12 bases between. For the CDR3, the DNA is TGTGCCACGACAACCGAGGCAACTAATGAAAAACTGTTTTTT. It codes for CATTTEATNEKLFF.

The rearrangement links TRBV5-4 to TRBJ2-7; TRBD1 matches at 9 bases. The CDR3 has 14 residues. Trimming at V came to 4 bases and at J to 2 bases, leaving 4 bases not matched to a gene. Germline V gene sequence: CDR1 SGHNT, CDR2 YYREEE (reference sequence). In nucleotides, the CDR3 is TGTGCCAGCAGCAGCCGGGACAGGGCCTACGAGCAGTACTTC. Its protein product is CASSSRDRAYEQYF.

V usage is TRBV2 and J usage is TRBJ2-7; 13 bases match TRBD2. This CDR3 has 15 amino acids. In germline, CDR1 is SNHLY, CDR2 FYNNEI. Trimming cost V 6 bases and J 4 bases; bases outside gene matches: 6. CDR3 nucleotides: TGTGCCAGCAGAAGACTAGCGGGAGGACAGTACGAGCAGTACTTC. Its translation is CASRRLAGGQYEQYF.

Only a few counts were recorded for this clone. This chain uses TRBV2 with TRBJ1-5; D gene uncertain. The CDR3 has 12 amino acids. Trimming pared 2 bases from V and 6 bases from J, leaving 5 bases between. Germline V gene lookup returns CDR1 SNHLY and CDR2 FYNNEI. The DNA for the CDR3 is TGTGCCAGCAGTGAATTGTCTCAGCCCCAGCATTTT. Amino acids: CASSELSQPQHF.

The chain joins TRBV19 to TRBJ1-6; D is undetermined. Between the trimmed V and J ends, which lost 4 bases and 7 bases, there was a span of 17 bases. This CDR3 has 16 amino acids. The germline gives CDR1 LNHDA, CDR2 SQIVND (reference sequence). The CDR3 DNA follows: TGTGCCAGTAGTACTCTCATCGCCAAGGGCAATTCACCCCTCCACTTT. It codes for CASSTLIAKGNSPLHF.

This clone has a single count. V and J are TRBV27 and TRBJ1-1; D is possibly TRBD1 (5 bases). The germline V gene has CDR1 MNHEY and CDR2 SMNVEV (reference sequence). Trimming took 2 bases from V and 6 from J, leaving 10 bases between them. CDR3 length equals 13 residues. CDR3 protein: CASSLQVGAEAFF. CDR3 in DNA: TGTGCCAGCAGTTTACAGGTAGGGGCTGAAGCTTTCTTT.

The V and J genes are TRBV2 and TRBJ2-1; 9 nucleotides agree with TRBD2. From germline, CDR1 is SNHLY and CDR2 FYNNEI. CDR3 size: 12 residues. V lost 4 bases, J lost 10 bases, and 2 bases stayed unmatched. CDR3 protein: CASSALAGEQFF. The CDR3 nucleotides are TGTGCCAGCAGTGCCCTAGCGGGAGAGCAGTTCTTC. The variable domain in full, completed from reference TRBV2 and TRBJ2-1, reads EPEVTQTPSHQVTQMGQEVILRCVPISNHLYFYWYRQILGQKVEFLVSFYNNEISEKSEIFDDQFSVERPDGSNFTLKIRSTKLEDSAMYFCASSALAGEQFFGPGTRLTVL.

The genes are TRBV6-6 and TRBJ1-5, with D hard to call. The CDR3 has 13 residues. V lost 6 bases and J 2 bases, leaving 8 bases between the germline ends. Looked up from germline, CDR1 is MNHNY and CDR2 is SVGAGI (reference sequence). For the CDR3, the DNA is TGTGCCAGCAGGCCTCCGGGCAATCAGCCCCAGCATTTT. Translated: CASRPPGNQPQHF.

The rearrangement uses TRBV6-5 and TRBJ1-1; possible D gene TRBD1, 6 bases. This CDR3 comprises 15 residues. Germline CDR1 reads MNHEY; CDR2 reads SVGAGI. V lost 6 bases and J 6 bases, leaving 20 bases between the germline ends. Here the CDR3 reads CASRPGGGRLAEAFF. CDR3 nucleotide sequence: TGTGCCAGCAGACCCGGGGGGGGGCGCTTGGCTGAAGCTTTCTTT.

The chain carries TRBV19 and TRBJ2-1; D gene ambiguous. The CDR3 covers 13 residues. V gave up 1 base and J gave up 6 bases, with 7 bases separating them. Germline loops: CDR1 LNHDA, CDR2 SQIVND (reference sequence). CDR3 residues: CASSIVRGNEQFF. The CDR3 DNA reads as TGTGCCAGTAGTATAGTTAGAGGCAATGAGCAGTTCTTC.

This clone is a singleton in its sample. The genes are TRBV20-1 and TRBJ2-1; D is tentatively TRBD1 or TRBD2 (5 bases each). Trimming took off 6 bases at V and 7 bases at J, with 10 bases between the two ends. CDR1 is DFQATT, CDR2 SNEGSKA, per germline (reference sequence). The CDR3 covers 11 residues. The CDR3 DNA sequence: TGCAGTGCCGTGGGGGAAAATGAGCAGTTCTTC. Translating it yields CSAVGENEQFF.

The rearrangement joins TRBV6-6 to TRBJ1-1; D unclear. Germline V gene sequence: CDR1 MNHNY, CDR2 SVGAGI (reference sequence). V lost 3 bases and J 1 base, leaving 12 bases between the germline ends. This CDR3 has 15 residues. The CDR3 DNA reads TGTGCCAGCAGTTATGGTTTGCCATCGAACACTGAAGCTTTCTTT. Translated: CASSYGLPSNTEAFF.

The chain employs TRBV27 and TRBJ2-5; D unresolved. The CDR3 is 11 residues long. The germline V gene has CDR1 MNHEY and CDR2 SMNVEV (reference sequence). Trimming took 5 bases from V and 7 from J, leaving 8 bases between them. The CDR3 sequence: CASSPPGTQYF. The CDR3 DNA follows: TGTGCCAGCAGTCCCCCCGGGACCCAGTACTTC.

The V call is TRBV5-6, the J call TRBJ2-4, with D unclear. V gave up 0 bases and J gave up 0 bases, with 7 bases separating them. This CDR3 contains 15 residues. Germline V lookup: CDR1 SGHDT, CDR2 YYEEEE. CDR3 residues: CASSLGFQAKNIQYF. The CDR3 nucleotides are TGTGCCAGCAGCTTGGGATTCCAAGCCAAAAACATTCAGTACTTC.

CDR3 sequence reads: CASSFSFAGGPDTQYF. CDR3 coding DNA: TGTGCCAGCAGCTTTAGCTTCGCGGGAGGCCCAGATACGCAGTATTTT. V usage is TRBV7-9 and J usage is TRBJ2-3, with 8 bases matching TRBD2. The CDR3 sequence is 16 residues long. With V trimmed by 3 bases and J by 4 bases, 9 bases remained unmatched. Germline CDR1 and CDR2: SEHNR and FQNEAQ (reference sequence).

The rearrangement links TRBV30 to TRBJ1-1; a weak D match, TRBD1 (6 bases). Germline values: CDR1 GTSNPN, CDR2 SVGIG (reference sequence). Trimming removed 0 bases from V and 2 bases from J, with 16 bases in between. The CDR3 length is 16 residues. The CDR3 region has the DNA TGTGCCTGGAGTGTACAGGGATTGGGGGCTAACACTGAAGCTTTCTTT. Translated, it gives CAWSVQGLGANTEAFF.

The rearrangement uses TRBV2 and TRBJ1-1; D might be TRBD1 (5 bases). CDR3 length equals 16 residues. Germline V CDR1 and CDR2: SNHLY, FYNNEI. V lost 5 bases to trimming and J lost 4 bases, with 20 bases between them. CDR3: CASSSPWGAGSTEAFF. The DNA for the CDR3 is TGTGCCAGCAGTTCTCCTTGGGGCGCCGGAAGCACTGAAGCTTTCTTT.

The V gene is TRBV27, the J gene TRBJ1-1; tentative D call: TRBD1 (5 bases). Germline CDR1 reads MNHEY; CDR2 reads SMNVEV (reference sequence). V lost 0 bases and J 1 base, leaving 12 bases between the germline ends. CDR3 length equals 16 residues. In nucleotides, the CDR3 is TGTGCCAGCAGTTTATCATGGGGGGTTCGGAACACTGAAGCTTTCTTT. It encodes CASSLSWGVRNTEAFF.

The chain combines TRBV2 with TRBJ1-6; no clear D. Germline V gene lookup returns CDR1 SNHLY and CDR2 FYNNEI. With 6 bases removed from V and 0 bases from J, the gap between germline ends came to 9 bases. CDR3 size: 15 residues. The CDR3 bases are TGTGCCAGCAGGCCCGTGAGCTCCTATAATTCACCCCTCCACTTT. Translating gives CASRPVSSYNSPLHF. Using reference TRBV2 and TRBJ1-6 for the parts outside the CDR3, the full variable domain is EPEVTQTPSHQVTQMGQEVILRCVPISNHLYFYWYRQILGQKVEFLVSFYNNEISEKSEIFDDQFSVERPDGSNFTLKIRSTKLEDSAMYFCASRPVSSYNSPLHFGNGTRLTVT.

This clone came up once. The gene calls are TRBV21-1 and TRBJ2-5; no check of the table's D call, TRBD2, against the DNA was made. TRBV21-1 is classified as a pseudogene. This CDR3 is 15 amino acids long. The chain's CDR3 is CASSKLPSGWETQYF. DNA for the CDR3: TGTGCCAGCAGCAAACTCCCTAGTGGTTGGGAGACCCAGTACTTC.

The chain joins TRBV15 to TRBJ2-3, with D unresolved. CDR1 and CDR2 from the germline V gene are LNHNV and YYDKDF (reference sequence). The length of the CDR3 is 11 residues. V lost 8 bases, J lost 4 bases, and 7 bases lay in between. The CDR3 sequence is CATVHSDTQYF. The CDR3 region has the DNA TGTGCCACCGTACATTCAGATACGCAGTATTTT. Looking up the rest from reference TRBV15 and TRBJ2-3 gives the full variable domain: DAMVIQNPRYQVTQFGKPVTLSCSQTLNHNVMYWYQQKSSQAPKLLFHYYDKDFNNEADTPDNFQSRRPNTSFCFLDIRSPGLGDTAMYLCATVHSDTQYFGPGTRLTVL.